Listed below are T cell receptor beta chains from one sample, sequenced in a study of control samples from healthy donors and cancer patients. Profiled with immunoSEQ multiplex PCR; TCRdb holds only in-frame clones, not every one. The data include roughly 190,000 clones; the top ten clones carry about 2.2%. The sample was blood. The receptor source for this set is a woman in her twenties or thirties in good health. Each CDR3 is given with its conserved first and last residue. The D gene is left open where the match is weak.

D: .; J: TRBJ2-2; V: TRBV19; CDR3: CASSRDRRTSTGELFF; DNA: TGTGCCAGTAGTAGGGACCGACGTACTTCCACCGGGGAGCTGTTTTTT
D: .; J: TRBJ1-6; V: TRBV6-2/TRBV6-3; CDR3: CASSYYSRSSPHF; DNA: TGTGCCAGCAGTTACTACTCCCGATCGTCCCCCCACTTT
D: .; J: TRBJ1-2; V: TRBV20-1; CDR3: CSASGQGERGYTF; DNA: TGCAGTGCTAGTGGCCAGGGTGAGAGGGGCTACACCTTC
D: TRBD1; J: TRBJ2-2; V: TRBV7-6; CDR3: CASSFRTGTGELFF; DNA: TGTGCCAGCAGCTTTCGGACAGGGACCGGGGAGCTGTTTTTT
D: .; J: TRBJ1-2; V: TRBV4-3; CDR3: CASSPGGWGDGYTF; DNA: TGCGCCAGCAGCCCCGGGGGCTGGGGGGATGGCTACACCTTC
D: .; J: TRBJ1-4; V: TRBV6-5; CDR3: CASMPRPTTNEKLFF; DNA: TGTGCCAGCATGCCTAGACCGACGACTAATGAAAAACTGTTTTTT
D: .; J: TRBJ2-7; V: TRBV28; CDR3: CASSGQPSYEQYF; DNA: TGTGCCAGCAGTGGACAGCCATCCTACGAGCAGTACTTC
D: .; J: TRBJ2-3; V: TRBV19; CDR3: CASRVMDTQYF; DNA: TGTGCCAGTAGGGTCATGGATACGCAGTATTTT
D: TRBD1; J: TRBJ1-5; V: TRBV27; CDR3: CASSFRGQGNQPQHF; DNA: TGTGCCAGCAGTTTTAGGGGACAGGGGAATCAGCCCCAGCATTTT
D: .; J: TRBJ1-5; V: TRBV19; CDR3: CASKEDSNQPQHF; DNA: TGTGCCAGTAAGGAAGATAGCAATCAGCCCCAGCATTTT
D: TRBD1; J: TRBJ2-7; V: TRBV28; CDR3: CASRVSKGQLAYEQYF; DNA: TGTGCCAGCAGGGTCTCGAAGGGACAGCTGGCATACGAGCAGTACTTC
D: .; J: TRBJ2-1; V: TRBV4-2; CDR3: CASSQAPAAGFYNEQFF; DNA: TGTGCCAGCAGCCAAGCCCCCGCGGCGGGGTTCTACAATGAGCAGTTCTTC
D: TRBD1; J: TRBJ1-1; V: TRBV28; CDR3: CASMTGTGATEAFF; DNA: TGTGCCAGCATGACCGGGACAGGGGCCACTGAAGCTTTCTTT
D: .; J: TRBJ1-2; V: TRBV28; CDR3: CASSFSDSPSYGYTF; DNA: TGTGCCAGCAGTTTTTCGGACAGTCCTTCGTATGGCTACACCTTC
D: TRBD2; J: TRBJ2-4; V: TRBV7-9; CDR3: CASSSRLAGGPVGIQYF; DNA: TGTGCCAGCAGCTCCCGACTAGCGGGGGGTCCGGTTGGCATTCAGTACTTC
D: .; J: TRBJ1-3; V: TRBV27; CDR3: CASSLSGGVSGNTIYF; DNA: TGTGCCAGCAGTTTATCCGGGGGCGTCTCTGGAAACACCATATATTTT
D: .; J: TRBJ2-1; V: TRBV7-2; CDR3: CASSLGLSAEQFF; DNA: TGTGCCAGCAGCTTAGGGTTATCCGCTGAGCAGTTCTTC
D: .; J: TRBJ1-5; V: TRBV18; CDR3: CASSPSRSLNQPQHF; DNA: TGTGCCAGCTCACCATCCAGGTCCCTCAATCAGCCCCAGCATTTT
D: TRBD2; J: TRBJ2-1; V: TRBV30; CDR3: CASSSGGANEQFF; DNA: TGTGCCTCATCTAGCGGGGGGGCGAATGAGCAGTTCTTC
D: .; J: TRBJ1-2; V: TRBV6-2/TRBV6-3; CDR3: CASSYLPAGAYGYTF; DNA: TGTGCCAGCAGTTACCTTCCGGCAGGGGCCTATGGCTACACCTTC
D: .; J: TRBJ1-2; V: TRBV3-1/TRBV3-2; CDR3: CASSHLTVGQANYGYTF; DNA: TGTGCCAGCAGCCATTTAACAGTCGGTCAAGCTAACTATGGCTACACCTTC
D: .; J: TRBJ1-1; V: TRBV9; CDR3: CASSKGAEAFF; DNA: TGTGCCAGCAGCAAGGGGGCTGAAGCTTTCTTT
D: .; J: TRBJ2-3; V: TRBV19; CDR3: CASSIGAATDTQYF; DNA: TGTGCCAGTAGTATAGGGGCAGCCACAGATACGCAGTATTTT
D: .; J: TRBJ2-5; V: TRBV25-1; CDR3: CASSEAREETQYF; DNA: TGTGCCAGCAGTGAAGCAAGGGAGGAGACCCAGTACTTC
D: .; J: TRBJ1-6; V: TRBV5-4; CDR3: CASSLQGYSPLHF; DNA: TGTGCCAGCAGCTTACAGGGTTATTCACCCCTCCACTTT
D: TRBD1; J: TRBJ1-2; V: TRBV7-9; CDR3: CASSYLPGQGAPSYGYTF; DNA: TGTGCCAGCAGCTATCTTCCGGGACAGGGAGCTCCCTCCTATGGCTACACCTTC
D: .; J: TRBJ2-6; V: TRBV7-1; CDR3: CASSVTRHEDKVGVLTF; DNA: TGTGCCAGCAGCGTTACTCGTCACGAGGACAAAGTCGGGGTCCTGACTTTC
D: .; J: TRBJ1-2; V: TRBV28; CDR3: CASTPDRRANYGYTF; DNA: TGTGCCAGCACCCCGGACAGACGAGCTAACTATGGCTACACCTTC
D: .; J: TRBJ1-2; V: TRBV19; CDR3: CASSPWEDSGYTF; DNA: TGTGCCAGTAGTCCATGGGAGGACTCTGGCTACACCTTC
D: TRBD2; J: TRBJ2-2; V: TRBV10-2; CDR3: CASSISGTSGTGELFF; DNA: TGCGCCAGCAGTATCTCCGGGACTAGTGGCACCGGGGAGCTGTTTTTT
D: .; J: TRBJ2-7; V: TRBV11-2; CDR3: CASSYPTENEQYF; DNA: TGTGCCAGCAGCTACCCGACAGAAAACGAGCAGTACTTC
D: TRBD1; J: TRBJ1-1; V: TRBV29-1; CDR3: CSVKQGANTEAFF; DNA: TGCAGCGTAAAACAGGGGGCGAACACTGAAGCTTTCTTT
D: .; J: TRBJ1-5; V: TRBV10-3; CDR3: CAISESRGRDQPQHF; DNA: TGTGCCATCAGTGAGTCGCGGGGGCGCGATCAGCCCCAGCATTTT
D: .; J: TRBJ2-7; V: TRBV30; CDR3: CAWSVSLRYEQYF; DNA: TGTGCCTGGAGTGTATCGCTACGCTACGAGCAGTACTTC
D: .; J: TRBJ2-3; V: TRBV28; CDR3: CASSLDVDTQYF; DNA: TGTGCCAGCAGTTTAGATGTAGATACGCAGTATTTT